The 10 T cell receptor beta chains presented below share a single source sample, sequenced in a study of identical twins. TCRdb recomputed calls from the 5' RACE reads with MiXCR, one row per CDR3 protein. The repertoire has 350,000 to 450,000 distinct CDR3 sequences, roughly 20% of them found once; the top ten carry 10% to 15%. Sequencing was performed on naive T cells sorted from blood. The origin of the receptors is a man aged 50-60 years in good health.

The table lists this clonotype with many counts. The chain carries TRBV6-2 or TRBV6-3 and TRBJ2-7, with D possibly TRBD2 on 5 matching bases. Between the trimmed V and J ends, which lost 0 bases and 6 bases, there was a span of 9 bases. Looked up from germline, CDR1 is MNHEY and CDR2 is SVGEGT. This CDR3 spans 13 amino acids. CDR3 nucleotides: TGTGCCAGCAGTTACTCTCGGGGTGGCGAGCAGTACTTC. Its protein is CASSYSRGGEQYF.

The chain has TRBV27 and TRBJ2-1, with 7 bases fitting TRBD1. Germline assignment: CDR1 MNHEY and CDR2 SMNVEV (reference sequence). V lost 8 bases, J lost 1 base, and 8 bases stayed unmatched. The CDR3 covers 15 residues. CDR3 nucleotides: TGTGCCAGCCGACTACAGGGGATATCCTACAATGAGCAGTTCTTC. Its protein product is CASRLQGISYNEQFF.

This clonotype appeared a few times. The rearrangement uses TRBV20-1 and TRBJ2-3; either TRBD1 or TRBD2 may fit D (5 bases each). The germline gives CDR1 DFQATT, CDR2 SNEGSKA (reference sequence). V lost 5 bases and J 1 base, leaving 16 bases between the germline ends. The CDR3 runs 15 residues. CDR3 protein: CSAGNRDRRTDTQYF. CDR3 sequence (DNA): TGCAGTGCTGGAAACCGGGACCGTCGCACAGATACGCAGTATTTT.

There are many counts of this clonotype. The genes are TRBV6-1 and TRBJ1-1; a weak D match, TRBD1 (5 bases). Germline values: CDR1 MNHNS, CDR2 SASEGT. Trimming removed 6 bases from V and 1 base from J, with 12 bases in between. The CDR3 extends over 14 amino acids. The CDR3: CASSPLGQNTEAFF. The CDR3 DNA sequence: TGTGCCAGCAGCCCCCTGGGGCAGAACACTGAAGCTTTCTTT.

There are many counts of this clonotype. The J gene is TRBJ1-1, the V gene TRBV5-5; D not resolved. CDR1 SGHKS and CDR2 YYEKEE come from the germline V gene (reference sequence). The CDR3 is 17 residues long. Between the trimmed V and J ends, which lost 4 bases and 0 bases, there was a span of 19 bases. The CDR3 DNA reads as TGTGCCAGCAGCGCGGTGGCCGAGACACTTTTGAACACTGAAGCTTTCTTT. Protein product: CASSAVAETLLNTEAFF.

This clonotype was counted at least ten times. This chain joins TRBV7-2 and TRBJ2-1, with TRBD2 identical over 12 bases. The CDR3 runs to 15 residues. Germline V gene sequence: CDR1 SGHTA, CDR2 FQGNSA. The V segment lost 6 bases and the J segment 4 bases; nucleotides outside the gene matches: 4. CDR3 in DNA: TGTGCCAGCAGGGACGGGACTAGCGGGTACAATGAGCAGTTCTTC. Translated: CASRDGTSGYNEQFF.

This chain joins TRBV27 and TRBJ2-6, with TRBD2 as a possible D gene (5 bases). The germline V and J ends were trimmed by 2 bases and 7 bases, with 6 bases remaining between them. Germline V lookup: CDR1 MNHEY, CDR2 SMNVEV (reference sequence). The CDR3 length is 13 residues. CDR3 nucleotides: TGTGCCAGCAGTTTAGGACTCGCCAACGTCCTGACTTTC. Translating it yields CASSLGLANVLTF.

The CDR3 region has the DNA TGCAGTGCTAGCGGACTAGCGGGCACAGATACGCAGTATTTT. This translates into CSASGLAGTDTQYF. The V call is TRBV20-1, the J call TRBJ2-3; 10 bases agree with TRBD2. The CDR3 sequence is 14 residues long. Trimming at V came to 3 bases and at J to 1 base, leaving 1 base not matched to a gene. Per the germline V gene, CDR1 is DFQATT and CDR2 is SNEGSKA (reference sequence).

In DNA form, the CDR3 reads TGTGCCAGCAGCTTGACCGGAGGAGTGGTGAACACTGAAGCTTTCTTT. This gives the protein CASSLTGGVVNTEAFF. The chain recombines TRBV5-5 with TRBJ1-1, with D uncertain. Germline loops: CDR1 SGHKS, CDR2 YYEKEE (reference sequence). V shed 1 base and J shed 0 bases, with 13 bases lying between them. The CDR3 covers 16 residues.

This clonotype appeared a few times. The V call is TRBV29-1, the J call TRBJ2-1; D possibly corresponds to TRBD1 (5 bases). This CDR3 spans 14 amino acids. The V end was cut by 1 base, the J end by 3 bases, with 10 bases between. Germline lookup yields CDR1 SQVTM and CDR2 ANQGSEA. The DNA for the CDR3 is TGCAGCGTTGAAGGGACGGACAACTACAATGAGCAGTTCTTC. It encodes CSVEGTDNYNEQFF.